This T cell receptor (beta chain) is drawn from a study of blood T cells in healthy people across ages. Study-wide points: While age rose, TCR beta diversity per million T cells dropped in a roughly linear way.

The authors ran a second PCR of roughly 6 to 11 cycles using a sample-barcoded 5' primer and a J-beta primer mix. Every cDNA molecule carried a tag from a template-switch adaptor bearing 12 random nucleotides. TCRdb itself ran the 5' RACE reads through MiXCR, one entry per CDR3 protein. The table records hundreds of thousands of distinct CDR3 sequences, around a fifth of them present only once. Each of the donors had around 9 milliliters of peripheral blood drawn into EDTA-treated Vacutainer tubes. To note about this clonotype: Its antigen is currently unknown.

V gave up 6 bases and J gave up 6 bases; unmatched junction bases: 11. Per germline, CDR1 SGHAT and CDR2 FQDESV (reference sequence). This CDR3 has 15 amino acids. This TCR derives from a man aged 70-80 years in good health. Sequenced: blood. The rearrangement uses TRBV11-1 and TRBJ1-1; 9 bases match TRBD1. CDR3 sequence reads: CASRKNRGRGSEAFF. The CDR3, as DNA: TGTGCCAGCAGAAAAAACAGGGGGCGCGGCTCTGAAGCTTTCTTT.